Below, 8 T cell receptor beta chains from the same sample are listed, as sequenced in a study of blood T cell repertoires in COVID-19. Clones were sequenced by immunoSEQ multiplex PCR, and TCRdb holds only the in-frame ones, with some missing. The repertoire includes 55,000 to 70,000 clones, around nine tenths of them detected once, and approximately 0.99% sits in the top ten. Sequenced: peripheral blood. Receptor source: a man aged 65-85 years with acute or convalescent COVID-19.

This rearrangement joins TRBV9 to TRBJ2-3, with 9 bases lining up with TRBD2. The V gene's germline CDR1 is SGDLS and CDR2 YYNGEE. CDR3 length equals 15 residues. V was pared by 4 bases and J by 10 bases, with 13 bases of the junction left unmatched. The CDR3 DNA sequence: TGTGCCAGCAGCTCCCAGGGGCGGGAGGGCCGTCCGCAGTATTTT. Translating gives CASSSQGREGRPQYF.

This clone was seen a few times. The chain combines TRBV14 with TRBJ2-5; no reliable D call. Trimming left V 1 base short and J 1 base short, with 10 bases between. CDR1 is SGHDN, CDR2 FVKESK, per germline. The CDR3 runs to 15 residues. The CDR3 DNA follows: TGTGCCAGCAGCCAAGTTTGGGCGTCCCAAGAGACCCAGTACTTC. It codes for CASSQVWASQETQYF.

The chain recombines TRBV28 with TRBJ2-4, with a weak D call TRBD1 (6 bases). Trimming removed 4 bases at V and 4 bases at J, with 8 bases between. CDR3 length: 13 amino acids. Germline V gene data show CDR1 as MDHEN and CDR2 as SYDVKM. The CDR3 spells CASSWGQKNIQYF. In nucleotides, the CDR3 is TGTGCCAGCAGTTGGGGGCAGAAAAACATTCAGTACTTC.

The chain is built from TRBV3-1 (or the pseudogene TRBV3-2) and TRBJ1-1; D remains ambiguous. The V and J ends lost 4 bases and 7 bases respectively, with 10 bases between them. Germline lookup yields CDR1 LGHDT and CDR2 YNNKEL (reference sequence). This CDR3 region has 12 residues. The CDR3 sequence is CASSPGRGEAFF. CDR3 coding DNA: TGTGCCAGCAGCCCAGGACGGGGTGAAGCTTTCTTT.

The chain joins TRBV7-3 to TRBJ2-5, with TRBD2 as a possible D gene (6 bases). Germline CDR1 is SGHTA and CDR2 is FQGTGA. The ends were cut back, 1 base at V and 2 bases at J, with 17 bases in the middle. CDR3 length: 17 amino acids. CDR3 residues: CASSLIGRGTSQETQYF. Here the CDR3 DNA reads TGTGCCAGCAGCTTAATTGGACGTGGGACTTCACAAGAGACCCAGTACTTC.

V is TRBV28 and J is TRBJ1-2, with 9 bases aligning to TRBD1. V dropped 1 base and J dropped 9; count of bases not matched to a gene: 6. This CDR3 is 14 amino acids long. Per the germline V gene, CDR1 is MDHEN and CDR2 is SYDVKM. This CDR3 is CASSLYRQGERYTF. The CDR3, as DNA: TGTGCCAGCAGTTTATACAGACAGGGGGAGCGCTACACCTTC.

Only one count was recorded for this clone. The chain couples TRBV24-1 to TRBJ2-1; TRBD2 aligns across 9 bases. J gave up 6 bases and V 4 bases, and 9 bases lay outside the gene matches. Germline V gives CDR1 KGHDR, CDR2 SFDVKD. The CDR3 consists of 16 residues. CDR3 DNA: TGTGCCACCAGTGAACGGGGCGGGAGGGCAAGCAATGAGCAGTTCTTC. Its protein is CATSERGGRASNEQFF.

This rearrangement joins TRBV5-1 to TRBJ2-3; TRBD1 might be the D (6 bases). This CDR3 is built from 15 residues. V was pared by 2 bases and J by 6 bases, with 16 bases between. Looked up from germline, CDR1 is SGHRS and CDR2 is YFSETQ. DNA for the CDR3: TGCGCCAGCAGCTTTGGGGGCGCCTTAGGGGATACGCAGTATTTT. Protein product: CASSFGGALGDTQYF.